The rows below give T cell receptor beta chains drawn from one sample of a study of T cell responses to AZD1222 COVID-19 vaccine. The method was immunoSEQ multiplex PCR; TCRdb's version includes in-frame clones alone and lacks a portion of them. The repertoire holds roughly 140,000 clones, approximately 90% seen once, with about 3.3% in the top ten. The specimen was peripheral blood, collected 28 days after the second AZD1222 dose. These receptor sequences come from an adult who received the AZD1222 COVID-19 vaccine. Both conserved end residues are part of each CDR3. The order of the fields is D gene, V gene, clone size, J gene, CDR3 DNA, CDR3 protein. The D gene is left open where the match is weak. Some rows have no size entry. The others give once, few or many, or a class for an expanded clone.

.,TRBV3-1/TRBV3-2,.,TRBJ1-2,TGTGCCAGCAGCCCCGACAGGATCTATGGCTACACCTTC,CASSPDRIYGYTF
.,TRBV19,.,TRBJ2-2,TGTGCCAGTAGTATGGTTTGGGGCACCGGGGAGCTGTTTTTT,CASSMVWGTGELFF
.,TRBV20-1,few,TRBJ1-2,TGCAGTGCGGGAAGGGATGGCTACACCTTC,CSAGRDGYTF
.,TRBV9,.,TRBJ1-4,TGTGCCAGCAGCGTAGGAGTAGGTAATGAAAAACTGTTTTTT,CASSVGVGNEKLFF
.,TRBV6-4,.,TRBJ2-3,TGTGCCAGCAGTCGACTAGGAGGTCCAGATACGCAGTATTTT,CASSRLGGPDTQYF
TRBD2,TRBV3-1/TRBV3-2,few,TRBJ2-1,TGTGCCAGCAGCCCATGGCTAGCGGGAATGGATGAGCAGTTCTTC,CASSPWLAGMDEQFF
.,TRBV6-1,.,TRBJ2-3,TGTGCCAGCAGTGAAGTCGGGAACACAGATACGCAGTATTTT,CASSEVGNTDTQYF
.,TRBV29-1,.,TRBJ1-2,TGCAGCGTTGACTCAGGGCCTTCTAACTATGGCTACACCTTC,CSVDSGPSNYGYTF
.,TRBV11-2,.,TRBJ2-7,TGTGCCAGCAGCTTGTTCGACCAAACCTCCGGCGAGCAGTACTTC,CASSLFDQTSGEQYF
.,TRBV30,.,TRBJ1-1,TGTGCCTGGAGTGTAGTCAGGGATGCCACTGAAGCTTTCTTT,CAWSVVRDATEAFF
.,TRBV9,once,TRBJ2-1,TGTGCCAGCAGCGTAGGTTCGGGATATGAGCAGTTCTTC,CASSVGSGYEQFF
.,TRBV11-2,.,TRBJ1-3,TGTGCCAGCAGCTTTACCGGCTCTGGAAACACCATATATTTT,CASSFTGSGNTIYF
.,TRBV5-4,.,TRBJ1-2,TGTGCCAGCAGTACTTTTGGACGAGGGGCATCAGGCTATGGCTACACCTTC,CASSTFGRGASGYGYTF
.,TRBV5-6,.,TRBJ2-1,TGTGCCAGCAGCTTGGGGCACCGCTCCTACAATGAGCAGTTCTTC,CASSLGHRSYNEQFF
.,TRBV12-3/TRBV12-4,.,TRBJ1-2,TGTGCCAGCACTATGGGTTGGCGAGGCTACACCTTC,CASTMGWRGYTF
.,TRBV3-1/TRBV3-2,.,TRBJ1-2,TGTGCCAGCAGCCAAGGTATCACGTACTATGGCTACACCTTC,CASSQGITYYGYTF
.,TRBV11-3,.,TRBJ2-1,TGTGCCAGCAGCTTAGGCACGAGAAGCAATGAGCAGTTCTTC,CASSLGTRSNEQFF
TRBD2,TRBV10-3,once,TRBJ2-7,TGTGCCATCAGTGGATCTAGCGGGAGTGGTTCAGGGGAGCAGTACTTC,CAISGSSGSGSGEQYF
.,TRBV5-8,once,TRBJ1-1,TGTGCCAGCAGCTTGGCACTAGTTACTGAAGCTTTCTTT,CASSLALVTEAFF
.,TRBV7-9,once,TRBJ2-4,TGTGCCAGCAGCTCGCAGCAGGGGCTTAGCAAAAACATTCAGTACTTC,CASSSQQGLSKNIQYF
.,TRBV27,few,TRBJ1-5,TGTGCCAGCAGTTTAGGGCTTTATAGCAATCAGCCCCAGCATTTT,CASSLGLYSNQPQHF
.,TRBV5-5,.,TRBJ1-2,TGTGCCAGCAGCTTGAAGGGGCCGCCTGTAAACTATGGCTACACCTTC,CASSLKGPPVNYGYTF
.,TRBV29-1,.,TRBJ2-1,TGCAGCGCCAGACAGTTGTTATCCTACAATGAGCAGTTCTTC,CSARQLLSYNEQFF
TRBD1,TRBV19,.,TRBJ1-2,TGTGCCAGTAGTATAGAAGGGGGCATCGCCCGCCTTAACTATGGCTACACCTTC,CASSIEGGIARLNYGYTF